These T cell receptor beta chains were read from a single sample in a study of early T cells in non-severe SARS-CoV-2 infection. TCRdb re-analysed the 5' RACE reads in MiXCR, keeping a single row per CDR3 protein. This table holds tens of thousands of distinct CDR3 sequences, about an eighth found once. The source material was whole blood. All receptors come from an adult who was a healthcare worker with PCR-confirmed SARS-CoV-2 infection or an uninfected control (not recorded which). CDR3s include the opening cysteine and the closing phenylalanine or tryptophan. Each record gives: J gene, V gene, CDR3 protein.

J gene: TRBJ2-3
V gene: TRBV7-9
CDR3 protein: CASSLDAGGRTDTQYF

J gene: TRBJ2-1
V gene: TRBV11-2
CDR3 protein: CASSLGGWGEQFF

J gene: TRBJ2-3
V gene: TRBV20-1
CDR3 protein: CSARRNTDTQYF

J gene: TRBJ1-5
V gene: TRBV12-3/TRBV12-4
CDR3 protein: CASSYAQGGQPQHF

J gene: TRBJ1-2
V gene: TRBV12-3/TRBV12-4
CDR3 protein: CASSLLGGAYGYTF

J gene: TRBJ2-6
V gene: TRBV12-3/TRBV12-4
CDR3 protein: CASSLGGANVLTF

J gene: TRBJ2-2
V gene: TRBV6-4
CDR3 protein: CASSDSSQGELFF

J gene: TRBJ2-6
V gene: TRBV7-3
CDR3 protein: CASSLVYESGANVLTF

J gene: TRBJ1-5
V gene: TRBV19
CDR3 protein: CASSIQVGGQPQHF

J gene: TRBJ2-7
V gene: TRBV5-5
CDR3 protein: CASSLGTYYEQYF

J gene: TRBJ1-4
V gene: TRBV28
CDR3 protein: CASGRTVNEKLFF

J gene: TRBJ2-1
V gene: TRBV9
CDR3 protein: CASSVAIAGGPGEQFF

J gene: TRBJ1-4
V gene: TRBV9
CDR3 protein: CASSSAGTGLEKLFF

J gene: TRBJ2-7
V gene: TRBV19
CDR3 protein: CASSARVGGEQYF

J gene: TRBJ2-1
V gene: TRBV12-3/TRBV12-4
CDR3 protein: CASSFGPTSYNEQFF

J gene: TRBJ2-1
V gene: TRBV6-5
CDR3 protein: CASSYDRGPYNEQFF

J gene: TRBJ2-7
V gene: TRBV28
CDR3 protein: CAGSSSGAYEQYF

J gene: TRBJ2-2
V gene: TRBV5-1
CDR3 protein: CASSLAPAGSTGELFF

J gene: TRBJ2-1
V gene: TRBV9
CDR3 protein: CASSPLGGGDNEQFF

J gene: TRBJ2-1
V gene: TRBV24-1
CDR3 protein: CATRDGSWANEQFF

J gene: TRBJ1-2
V gene: TRBV29-1
CDR3 protein: CSVGQGIVAYGYTF

J gene: TRBJ2-6
V gene: TRBV5-1
CDR3 protein: CASSLTTGSGANVLTF

J gene: TRBJ1-2
V gene: TRBV6-5
CDR3 protein: CASSIGTGAYGYTF

J gene: TRBJ2-5
V gene: TRBV5-6
CDR3 protein: CASSFRDRGETQYF

J gene: TRBJ2-1
V gene: TRBV29-1
CDR3 protein: CSVPGAGGEQFF

J gene: TRBJ2-6
V gene: TRBV7-2
CDR3 protein: CASSLRPTGSFAGANVLTF

J gene: TRBJ2-7
V gene: TRBV3-1
CDR3 protein: CASSGLAGAVDEQYF

J gene: TRBJ1-6
V gene: TRBV12-3/TRBV12-4
CDR3 protein: CASSLGGYNSPLHF

J gene: TRBJ2-1
V gene: TRBV6-5
CDR3 protein: CASSFQNEQFF

J gene: TRBJ2-5
V gene: TRBV2
CDR3 protein: CASIYQVIDEETQYF

J gene: TRBJ2-5
V gene: TRBV3-1
CDR3 protein: CASSQGRTGGVRETQYF

J gene: TRBJ2-3
V gene: TRBV21-1
CDR3 protein: CATRMGTQYF

J gene: TRBJ2-1
V gene: TRBV7-6
CDR3 protein: CASSSGQSSYNEQFF

J gene: TRBJ2-4
V gene: TRBV11-2
CDR3 protein: CASSRLSTTGGYGIQYF

J gene: TRBJ1-1
V gene: TRBV12-3/TRBV12-4
CDR3 protein: CASSSLGEAFF

J gene: TRBJ2-3
V gene: TRBV10-3
CDR3 protein: CAISEAQSDTQYF

J gene: TRBJ1-6
V gene: TRBV3-1
CDR3 protein: CASSQKGRGNNSPLHF

J gene: TRBJ2-1
V gene: TRBV11-2
CDR3 protein: CASSLDLVNEQFF

J gene: TRBJ1-1
V gene: TRBV11-2
CDR3 protein: CASSLGQEAFF

J gene: TRBJ2-2
V gene: TRBV28
CDR3 protein: CASRPGDSGTGGELFF

J gene: TRBJ1-3
V gene: TRBV7-9
CDR3 protein: CASSIGTDSGNTIYF